The 20 T cell receptor beta chains presented below share a single source sample, sequenced in a study of Ad26.COV2.S vaccination and SARS-CoV-2 variants. As to treatment: some 20 received Ad26.COV2.S at low or high dose, single or two shots; about 5 received placebo; per-sample allocation not given. Samples analyzed were those drawn on day 63 after the first vaccine or placebo injection. The data were produced by immunoSEQ multiplex PCR, yet TCRdb's version contains in-frame clones alone and is incomplete. The data contain 400,000 or so clones, about 88% of them singletons. The specimen was peripheral blood, collected in a trial of Ad26.COV2.S vaccine versus placebo. These TCRs come from a person aged 18-60 years who received the Ad26.COV2.S COVID-19 vaccine or a placebo.

The chain couples TRBV6-1 to TRBJ1-3; 8 nucleotides align to TRBD1. The V and J ends lost 3 bases and 4 bases, in that order; junction bases with no gene match: 5. Germline CDR1 and CDR2: MNHNS and SASEGT. The CDR3 sequence is 15 residues long. The DNA for the CDR3 is TGTGCCAGCAGTGACAACAGGGGGATGGGAAACACCATATATTTT. Translation: CASSDNRGMGNTIYF.

The V call is TRBV4-1, the J call TRBJ1-3; D is ambiguous. V was shortened by 1 base and J by 0 bases, with 10 bases between the two germline ends. This CDR3 has 16 amino acids. Per germline, CDR1 MGHRA and CDR2 YSYEKL. The CDR3 loop is CASSQGAGGSGNTIYF. The CDR3 DNA reads TGCGCCAGCAGCCAAGGTGCGGGAGGCTCTGGAAACACCATATATTTT.

The gene calls are TRBV19 and TRBJ2-4; D call uncertain. Looked up from germline, CDR1 is LNHDA and CDR2 is SQIVND (reference sequence). This CDR3 spans 14 amino acids. The germline V and J ends were trimmed by 5 bases and 10 bases, with 18 bases remaining between them. CDR3 nucleotide sequence: TGTGCCAGTAGTGAACCACGGGCTAGATGGATTCAGTACTTC. Amino acid sequence: CASSEPRARWIQYF.

The chain recombines TRBV3-1 (or the pseudogene TRBV3-2) with TRBJ2-5, with 7 bases identical to TRBD2. CDR1 and CDR2 (germline): LGHDT, YNNKEL (reference sequence). J gave up 4 bases and V 1 base, and 9 bases lay outside the gene matches. The CDR3 totals 16 residues. The CDR3 DNA follows: TGTGCCAGCAGCCAAGGGTTGTTAACGGGGGGAGAGACCCAGTACTTC. This codes for CASSQGLLTGGETQYF.

The chain employs TRBV7-9 and TRBJ2-5, with a possible D match to TRBD1 (7 bases). CDR1 and CDR2 from the germline V gene are SEHNR and FQNEAQ (reference sequence). The ends were cut back, 8 bases at V and 2 bases at J, with 9 bases in the middle. The CDR3 consists of 12 residues. The CDR3: CASAGQQETQYF. CDR3 DNA: TGTGCCAGCGCGGGACAGCAAGAGACCCAGTACTTC.

The rearrangement uses TRBV27 and TRBJ2-1, with a possible D match to TRBD1 (6 bases). CDR3 length: 14 amino acids. Germline CDR1 reads MNHEY; CDR2 reads SMNVEV (reference sequence). Trimming stripped 5 bases from V and 1 base from J, with 9 bases between. The CDR3 sequence: CASSLGGSYNEQFF. In DNA form, the CDR3 reads TGTGCCAGCAGTCTAGGGGGTTCCTACAATGAGCAGTTCTTC.

In this sample, this clone turned up once. This rearrangement joins TRBV6-2 or TRBV6-3 to TRBJ1-5; D unclear. V was clipped by 2 bases and J by 3 bases, with 5 bases between them. The CDR3 loop spans 13 amino acids. From germline, CDR1 is MNHEY and CDR2 SVGEGT. The CDR3 region is CASSYVLNQPQHF. The CDR3 region has the DNA TGTGCCAGCAGTTACGTTCTCAATCAGCCCCAGCATTTT.

The chain joins TRBV14 to TRBJ2-3; no definite D call. There are 12 residues in the CDR3. Germline CDR1 is SGHDN and CDR2 is FVKESK. Between the trimmed V and J ends, which lost 0 bases and 3 bases, there was a span of 1 base. Written as DNA, the CDR3 is TGTGCCAGCAGCCAAGAAACAGATACGCAGTATTTT. Its translation is CASSQETDTQYF.

V is TRBV18 and J is TRBJ1-3, with no clear D. Trimming shortened V by 5 bases and J by 0 bases, and 11 bases separated the two germline ends. CDR1 is KGHSH, CDR2 LQKENI, per germline. CDR3 length: 15 residues. For the CDR3, the DNA is TGTGCCAGCTCATCGGGAAGGTCCTCTGGAAACACCATATATTTT. This encodes CASSSGRSSGNTIYF.

The J gene is TRBJ2-1, the V gene TRBV19, with 8 bases matching TRBD1. V was pared by 9 bases and J by 1 base, with 2 bases of the junction left unmatched. CDR3 size: 13 residues. The germline gives CDR1 LNHDA, CDR2 SQIVND (reference sequence). CDR3 in amino acids: CASRQGSYNEQFF. The CDR3, as DNA: TGTGCCAGCAGACAGGGGTCCTACAATGAGCAGTTCTTC.

V is TRBV5-5 and J is TRBJ2-3; D uncertain. V was cut by 0 bases and J by 4 bases, with 9 bases left in between. This CDR3 has 14 residues. Germline V gene sequence: CDR1 SGHKS, CDR2 YYEKEE (reference sequence). CDR3 coding DNA: TGTGCCAGCAGCTTGGACAGCTTATCAGATACGCAGTATTTT. Encoded protein: CASSLDSLSDTQYF.

This sequence joins TRBV6-5 and TRBJ2-5; a possible D gene is TRBD1 (5 bases). The germline V and J ends were trimmed by 5 bases and 4 bases, with 14 bases remaining between them. The CDR3 has 14 residues. Germline lookup yields CDR1 MNHEY and CDR2 SVGAGI. CDR3 sequence reads: CASSLQGRRETQYF. CDR3 nucleotide sequence: TGTGCCAGCAGTCTTCAGGGAAGGCGAGAGACCCAGTACTTC.

The chain couples TRBV18 to TRBJ2-2; 7 bases map to TRBD1. The CDR3 loop spans 17 amino acids. After removal of 2 bases from V and 0 bases from J, the junction contained 6 bases not matched to a gene. Germline V gives CDR1 KGHSH, CDR2 LQKENI. CDR3 in DNA: TGTGCCAGCTCACCATCCACGACAGGGTCGAACACCGGGGAGCTGTTTTTT. Protein: CASSPSTTGSNTGELFF. Filled out from reference TRBV18 and TRBJ2-2, the complete variable domain reads NAGVMQNPRHLVRRRGQEARLRCSPMKGHSHVYWYRQLPEEGLKFMVYLQKENIIDESGMPKERFSAEFPKEGPSILRIQQVVRGDSAAYFCASSPSTTGSNTGELFFGEGSRLTVL.

This clone was observed a handful of times. V and J are TRBV7-9 and TRBJ1-1, with D unclear. Between the trimmed V and J ends, which lost 1 base and 1 base, there was a span of 4 bases. Germline CDR1 SEHNR, CDR2 FQNEAQ (reference sequence). The CDR3 contains 13 residues. This CDR3 is CASSLDTNTEAFF. CDR3 nucleotide sequence: TGTGCCAGCAGCTTAGACACGAACACTGAAGCTTTCTTT.

V gene TRBV6-5 combines with J gene TRBJ2-2, with D perhaps assigned TRBD1 or TRBD2 (5 bases each). This CDR3 comprises 15 residues. CDR1 and CDR2 (germline): MNHEY, SVGAGI. V was trimmed by 6 bases and J by 5 bases, leaving 16 bases between them. The CDR3 nucleotides read TGTGCCAGCAGGGACCGGGGCGAAGTTACCGGGGAGCTGTTTTTT. Amino acid sequence: CASRDRGEVTGELFF.

The genes are TRBV5-4 and TRBJ2-7; 8 bases fit TRBD1. Per germline, CDR1 SGHNT and CDR2 YYREEE (reference sequence). The CDR3 totals 14 residues. V dropped 4 bases and J dropped 0; count of bases not matched to a gene: 3. In DNA form, the CDR3 reads TGTGCCAGCAGCCACAGGGGGTCCTCCTACGAGCAGTACTTC. Amino acid sequence: CASSHRGSSYEQYF.

The chain joins TRBV5-6 to TRBJ1-2; D is unclear. V was pared by 4 bases and J by 4 bases, with 11 bases between. The CDR3 is 13 residues long. Germline V lookup: CDR1 SGHDT, CDR2 YYEEEE. Written as DNA, the CDR3 is TGTGCCAGCAGCCCGGACGGCGTCTATGGCTACACCTTC. Translated, it gives CASSPDGVYGYTF.

The chain couples TRBV19 to TRBJ1-4, with D unclear. The CDR3 runs 13 residues. Germline CDR1 and CDR2: LNHDA and SQIVND (reference sequence). Trimming shortened V by 7 bases and J by 7 bases, and 13 bases separated the two germline ends. The CDR3 here is CASNSTDSEKLFF. Here the CDR3 DNA reads TGTGCCAGTAATTCGACGGATAGTGAAAAACTGTTTTTT. Variable domain in full (rest from reference TRBV19 and TRBJ1-4): DGGITQSPKYLFRKEGQNVTLSCEQNLNHDAMYWYRQDPGQGLRLIYYSQIVNDFQKGDIAEGYSVSREKKESFPLTVTSAQKNPTAFYLCASNSTDSEKLFFGSGTQLSVL.

This chain connects TRBV28 to TRBJ1-4; no firm D call. The germline CDR1 and CDR2 sequences are MDHEN and SYDVKM. Trimming cost V 5 bases and J 3 bases, with 13 bases left between them. The CDR3 spans 15 residues. CDR3 nucleotides: TGTGCCAGCAGTCTTTCAGTTTTCTCTAATGAAAAACTGTTTTTT. Translation gives CASSLSVFSNEKLFF.

The V call is TRBV29-1, the J call TRBJ2-1; the D is unclear. This CDR3 region has 11 residues. CDR1 is SQVTM, CDR2 ANQGSEA, per germline. The ends were cut back, 4 bases at V and 5 bases at J, with 6 bases in the middle. The CDR3 region has the DNA TGCAGCGTTGCTAAAAACAATGAGCAGTTCTTC. Translating gives CSVAKNNEQFF.